The 9 T cell receptor beta chains below were found in one sample sequenced in a study of vaccination and CD4 T cells after COVID-19. An Oncomine TCR Beta short-read assay was used to sequence the DNA from cultured CD4+ T cells. MiXCR, run by TCRdb on the PCR reads, gives a single entry per CDR3 protein. The sample records some 4,500 distinct CDR3 sequences, roughly a fifth being singletons. Described treatment: roughly 10-day PBMC culture with coronavirus spike peptide pools or control peptides (ViraFEST assay). For these receptors, no antigen is known. The material sequenced was CD4+ T cells from blood, cultured in vitro, taken after SARS-CoV-2 vaccination. The receptors derive from a human donor who had recovered from COVID-19.

This clonotype was counted only a few times. The chain recombines TRBV20-1 with TRBJ1-3; possible D gene TRBD1, 5 bases. This CDR3 is 17 amino acids long. CDR1 is DFQATT, CDR2 SNEGSKA, per germline (reference sequence). V lost 3 bases and J 8 bases, leaving 26 bases between the germline ends. The CDR3 region is CSARLPQIPGGVDTIYF. CDR3 coding DNA: TGCAGTGCTAGGCTCCCACAGATTCCGGGGGGAGTAGACACCATATATTTT.

The rearrangement uses TRBV6-5 and TRBJ2-2; D is ambiguous. V was cut by 4 bases and J by 4 bases, with 13 bases left in between. The germline V gene encodes CDR1 MNHEY and CDR2 SVGAGI. The CDR3 loop spans 15 amino acids. The DNA of the CDR3 is TGTGCCAGCAGTTTCCGGGCTACGGGCACCGGGGAGCTGTTTTTT. Protein: CASSFRATGTGELFF.

This clonotype was seen at least ten times. The V call is TRBV19, the J call TRBJ2-7; D possibly corresponds to TRBD1 (6 bases). The V gene lost 1 base and the J gene lost 0 bases, with 10 bases spanning the gap. CDR1 is LNHDA and CDR2 is SQIVND in the germline V gene (reference sequence). CDR3 length: 15 residues. The CDR3 loop is CASSIAGAPSYEQYF. In DNA form, the CDR3 reads TGTGCCAGTAGTATAGCAGGGGCACCCTCCTACGAGCAGTACTTC.

This clonotype qualifies as medium-sized. J is TRBJ1-5 and V is TRBV7-2, with D uncertain. This CDR3 has 14 residues. The V and J ends lost 1 base and 0 bases respectively, with 4 bases between them. CDR1 is SGHTA and CDR2 is FQGNSA in the germline V gene. CDR3 sequence: CASSLEYSNQPQHF. The CDR3 DNA is TGTGCCAGCAGCTTAGAGTATAGCAATCAGCCCCAGCATTTT.

J is TRBJ1-5 and V is TRBV6-1, with TRBD1 identical over 10 bases. The V gene's germline CDR1 is MNHNS and CDR2 SASEGT. V shed 6 bases and J 4 bases; nucleotides not matched to a gene: 9. The CDR3 has 16 residues. CDR3 protein: CASSKNPGQGNQPQHF. CDR3 DNA sequence: TGTGCCAGCAGCAAAAACCCGGGACAGGGGAATCAGCCCCAGCATTTT.

The rearrangement joins TRBV2 to TRBJ2-3; D not resolved. CDR1 is SNHLY and CDR2 is FYNNEI in the germline V gene. The CDR3 consists of 13 residues. V shed 5 bases and J shed 4 bases, with 10 bases lying between them. CDR3 coding DNA: TGTGCCAGCAGTCGGAACCCTGCAGATACGCAGTATTTT. Translating it yields CASSRNPADTQYF.

V usage is TRBV4-3 and J usage is TRBJ1-3; 11 positions agree with TRBD1. The CDR3 contains 15 residues. The junction had 4 bases not matched to a gene; V was cut back by 4 bases and J by 5 bases. In germline, CDR1 is LGHNA, CDR2 YSLEER. The CDR3 coding sequence is TGCGCCAGCAGCCTGGGACAGGGGGGTCGAAACACCATATATTTT. Amino acid sequence: CASSLGQGGRNTIYF.

The chain joins TRBV5-4 to TRBJ1-2, with 8 bases lining up with TRBD1. The CDR3 is 14 amino acids. Germline V gives CDR1 SGHNT, CDR2 YYREEE (reference sequence). With V trimmed by 4 bases and J by 2 bases, 4 bases remained unmatched. DNA for the CDR3: TGTGCCAGCAGCACTGGACAGGGAAACTATGGCTACACCTTC. Its translation: CASSTGQGNYGYTF.

Within the sample, this clonotype is medium-sized. The rearrangement joins TRBV6-4 to TRBJ1-2, with 9 bases matching TRBD1. Germline loops: CDR1 MRHNA, CDR2 SNTAGT. The CDR3 is made up of 13 amino acids. V was clipped by 10 bases and J by 5 bases; unmatched bases: 8. The DNA for the CDR3 is TGTGCCATCCCGGGACAGGGTCTGTATGGCTACACCTTC. Residues: CAIPGQGLYGYTF.